This entry concerns a single TCR beta chain. Its antigen is unknown. PCR amplification relied on 60 Vbeta primers (plus 13 Jbeta primers). TCRdb's copy holds only in-frame clones and misses some; the assay was immunoSEQ multiplex PCR. The repertoire consists of fewer than 200,000 clones, with 81% occurring once and the leading ten covering around 13%. The sample comes from a study of cytomegalovirus exposure and HLA in healthy donors. Whole-study findings and limits: An Asian-associated ancestry cluster reportedly showed fewer N-insertions than the roughly 600-donor mean in a later analysis. The study labeled approximately 150 TCR beta chains cytomegalovirus-associated.

CDR1 is LNHDA, CDR2 SQIVND, per germline (reference sequence). The CDR3 runs 17 residues. Trimming pared 2 bases from V and 2 bases from J, leaving 15 bases between. The sample consisted of PBMCs. The chain joins TRBV19 to TRBJ1-4, with a weak D call TRBD1 (6 bases). This sequence was found in a woman between 50 and 59 years old in good health and CMV-seronegative. CDR3 sequence reads: CASSIPGHIETNEKLFF. DNA for the CDR3: TGTGCCAGTAGTATACCGGGACACATCGAGACTAATGAAAAACTGTTTTTT.